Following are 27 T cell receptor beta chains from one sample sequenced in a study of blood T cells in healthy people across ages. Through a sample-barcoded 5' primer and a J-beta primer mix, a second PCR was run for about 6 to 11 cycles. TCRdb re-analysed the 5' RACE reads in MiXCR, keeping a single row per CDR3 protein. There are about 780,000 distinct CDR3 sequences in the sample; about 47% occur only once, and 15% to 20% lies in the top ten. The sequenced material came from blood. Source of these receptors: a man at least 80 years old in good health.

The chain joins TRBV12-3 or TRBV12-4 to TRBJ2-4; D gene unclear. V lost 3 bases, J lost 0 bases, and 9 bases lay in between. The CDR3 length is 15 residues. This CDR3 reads CASSFLRGAKNIQYF. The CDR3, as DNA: TGTGCCAGCAGTTTTTTGCGAGGAGCCAAAAACATTCAGTACTTC.

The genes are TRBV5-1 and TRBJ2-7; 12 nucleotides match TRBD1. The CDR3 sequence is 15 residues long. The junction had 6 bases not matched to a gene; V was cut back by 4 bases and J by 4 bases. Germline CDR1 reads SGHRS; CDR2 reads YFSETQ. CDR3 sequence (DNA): TGCGCCAGCAGCGCGGGACAGGGGGCTTCGTACGAGCAGTACTTC. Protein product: CASSAGQGASYEQYF. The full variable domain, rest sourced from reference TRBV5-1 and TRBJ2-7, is KAGVTQTPRYLIKTRGQQVTLSCSPISGHRSVSWYQQTPGQGLQFLFEYFSETQRNKGNFPGRFSGRQFSNSRSEMNVSTLELGDSALYLCASSAGQGASYEQYFGPGTRLTVT.

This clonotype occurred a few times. CDR3 DNA: TGTGCCAGCAGCCAGCGCGTGGGGGGACAGGGAACGAACTATGGCTACACCTTC. As protein: CASSQRVGGQGTNYGYTF. J is TRBJ1-2 and V is TRBV14; 9 bases agree with TRBD1. Germline CDR1 is SGHDN and CDR2 is FVKESK. This CDR3 comprises 18 residues. The V and J ends lost 3 bases and 2 bases, in that order; junction bases with no gene match: 13.

This CDR3 reads CASSQGVGSSYEQYF. The CDR3 bases are TGCGCCAGCAGCCAAGGGGTCGGAAGCTCCTACGAGCAGTACTTC. The chain uses TRBV4-3 and TRBJ2-7; no firm D call. V lost 1 base, J lost 0 bases, and 10 bases lay in between. Germline V gene sequence: CDR1 LGHNA, CDR2 YSLEER. This CDR3 spans 15 amino acids.

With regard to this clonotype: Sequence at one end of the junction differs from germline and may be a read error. The CDR3 region has the DNA TGTGCCAGCTTTCGAGGGGCAACTAATGCAAAACTGTTTTTT. It yields the protein CASFRGATNAKLFF. The V and J genes are TRBV2 and TRBJ1-4, with TRBD1 as a possible D gene (5 bases). CDR3 length: 14 residues. CDR1 and CDR2 (germline): SNHLY, FYNNEI.

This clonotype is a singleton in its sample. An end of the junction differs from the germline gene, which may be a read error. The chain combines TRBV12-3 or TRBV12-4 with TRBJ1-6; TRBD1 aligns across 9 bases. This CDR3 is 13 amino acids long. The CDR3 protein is CASSSTGGSPPHF. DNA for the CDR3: TGTGCCAGCAGTAGTACAGGGGGCTCACCCCCCCACTTT.

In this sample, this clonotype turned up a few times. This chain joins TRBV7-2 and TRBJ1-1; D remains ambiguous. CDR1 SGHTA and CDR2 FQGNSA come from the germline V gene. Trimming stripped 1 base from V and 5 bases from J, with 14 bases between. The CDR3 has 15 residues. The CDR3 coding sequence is TGTGCCAGCAGCTTAGGGTTAGGTCAGAAAACTGAAGCTTTCTTT. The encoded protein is CASSLGLGQKTEAFF. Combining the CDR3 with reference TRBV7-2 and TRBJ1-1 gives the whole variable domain GAGVSQSPSNKVTEKGKDVELRCDPISGHTALYWYRQSLGQGLEFLIYFQGNSAPDKSGLPSDRFSAERTGGSVSTLTIQRTQQEDSAVYLCASSLGLGQKTEAFFGQGTRLTVV.

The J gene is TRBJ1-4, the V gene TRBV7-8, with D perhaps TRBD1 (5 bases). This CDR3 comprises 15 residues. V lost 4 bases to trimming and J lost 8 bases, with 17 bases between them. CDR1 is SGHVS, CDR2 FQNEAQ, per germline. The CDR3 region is CASSSLREAREKLFF. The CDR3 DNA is TGTGCCAGCAGCTCCCTCAGGGAGGCGAGGGAAAAACTGTTTTTT.

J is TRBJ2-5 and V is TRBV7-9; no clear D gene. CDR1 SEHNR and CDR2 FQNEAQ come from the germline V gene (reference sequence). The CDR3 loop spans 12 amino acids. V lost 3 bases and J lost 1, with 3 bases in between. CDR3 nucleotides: TGTGCCAGCAGCTTTTCCCAAGAGACCCAGTACTTC. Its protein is CASSFSQETQYF.

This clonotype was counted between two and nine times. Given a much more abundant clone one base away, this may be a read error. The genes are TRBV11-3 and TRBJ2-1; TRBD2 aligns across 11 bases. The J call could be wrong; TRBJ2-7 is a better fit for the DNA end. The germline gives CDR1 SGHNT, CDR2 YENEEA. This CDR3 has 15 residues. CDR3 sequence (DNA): TGTGCCAGCAGCTTTAGCGGGAGGGCCTACAATGAGCAGTACTTC. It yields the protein CASSFSGRAYNEQYF.

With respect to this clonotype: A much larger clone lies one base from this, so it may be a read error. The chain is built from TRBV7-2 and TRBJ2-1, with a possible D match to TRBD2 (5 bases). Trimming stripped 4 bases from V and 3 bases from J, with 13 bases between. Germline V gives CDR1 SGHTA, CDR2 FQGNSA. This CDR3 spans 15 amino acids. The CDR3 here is CASSSWTVFYNEQFF. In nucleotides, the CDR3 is TGTGCCAGCAGCTCTTGGACTGTCTTCTACAATGAGCAGTTCTTC.

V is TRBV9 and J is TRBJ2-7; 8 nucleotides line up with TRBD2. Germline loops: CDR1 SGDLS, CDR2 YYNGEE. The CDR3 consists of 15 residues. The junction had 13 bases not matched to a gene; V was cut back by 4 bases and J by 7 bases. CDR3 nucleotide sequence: TGTGCCAGCAGCCCAGGGGACCAGCGGGAGTATGAGCAGTACTTC. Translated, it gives CASSPGDQREYEQYF.

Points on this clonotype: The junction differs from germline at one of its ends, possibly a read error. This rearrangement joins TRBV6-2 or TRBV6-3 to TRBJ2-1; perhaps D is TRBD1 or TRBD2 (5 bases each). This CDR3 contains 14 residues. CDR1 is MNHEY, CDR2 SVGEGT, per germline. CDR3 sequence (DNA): TGTGCCAGCGGGGGACCACTGATCTACAATGAGCGGTTCTTC. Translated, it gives CASGGPLIYNERFF.

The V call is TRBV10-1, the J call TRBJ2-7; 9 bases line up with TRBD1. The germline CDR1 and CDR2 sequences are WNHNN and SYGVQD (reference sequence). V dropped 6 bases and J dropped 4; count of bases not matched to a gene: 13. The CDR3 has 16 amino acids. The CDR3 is CASSPSPGQGIYEQYF. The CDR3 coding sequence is TGCGCCAGCAGCCCTTCTCCGGGACAGGGCATTTACGAGCAGTACTTC.

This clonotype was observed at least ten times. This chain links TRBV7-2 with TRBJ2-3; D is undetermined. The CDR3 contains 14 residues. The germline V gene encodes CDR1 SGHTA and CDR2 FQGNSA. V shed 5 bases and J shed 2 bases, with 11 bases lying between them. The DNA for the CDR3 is TGTGCCAGCAGCCCACAGCCCAACACAGATACGCAGTATTTT. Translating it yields CASSPQPNTDTQYF.

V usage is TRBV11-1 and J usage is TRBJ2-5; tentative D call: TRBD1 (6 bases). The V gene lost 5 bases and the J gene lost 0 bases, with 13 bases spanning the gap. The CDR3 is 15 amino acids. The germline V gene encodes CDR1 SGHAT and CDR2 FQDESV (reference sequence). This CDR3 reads CASSKRGHYQETQYF. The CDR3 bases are TGTGCCAGCAGCAAACGGGGACACTACCAAGAGACCCAGTACTTC.

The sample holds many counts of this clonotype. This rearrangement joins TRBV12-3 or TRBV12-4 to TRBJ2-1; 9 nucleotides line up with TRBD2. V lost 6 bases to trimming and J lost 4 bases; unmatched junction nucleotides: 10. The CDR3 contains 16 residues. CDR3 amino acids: CASSSNRLAVYNEQFF. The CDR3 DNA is TGTGCCAGCAGCTCCAACCGACTAGCGGTGTACAATGAGCAGTTCTTC.

Written as DNA, the CDR3 is TGTGCCTGGAGTGTCGAGATTGAAGCTTTCTTT. It codes for CAWSVEIEAFF. The chain is built from TRBV30 and TRBJ1-1; D unclear. CDR1 is GTSNPN and CDR2 is SVGIG in the germline V gene (reference sequence). The CDR3 sequence is 11 residues long. V was pared by 0 bases and J by 7 bases, with 6 bases between. Combining the CDR3 with reference TRBV30 and TRBJ1-1 gives the whole variable domain SQTIHQWPATLVQPVGSPLSLECTVEGTSNPNLYWYRQAAGRGLQLLFYSVGIGQISSEVPQNLSASRPQDRQFILSSKKLLLSDSGFYLCAWSVEIEAFFGQGTRLTVV.

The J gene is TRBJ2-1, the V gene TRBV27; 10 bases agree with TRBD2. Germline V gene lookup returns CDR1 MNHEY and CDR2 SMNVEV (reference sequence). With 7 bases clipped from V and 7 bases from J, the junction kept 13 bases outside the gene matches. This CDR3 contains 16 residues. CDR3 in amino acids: CASTPTSGVLGNEQFF. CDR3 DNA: TGTGCCAGCACCCCAACTAGCGGGGTCTTGGGAAATGAGCAGTTCTTC.

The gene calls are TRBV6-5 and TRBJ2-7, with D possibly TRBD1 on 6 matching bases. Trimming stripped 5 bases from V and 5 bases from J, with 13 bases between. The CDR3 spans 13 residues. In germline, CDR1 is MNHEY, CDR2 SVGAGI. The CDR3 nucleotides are TGTGCCAGCAGTCCCTTATGGGACAACGAGCAGTACTTC. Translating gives CASSPLWDNEQYF.

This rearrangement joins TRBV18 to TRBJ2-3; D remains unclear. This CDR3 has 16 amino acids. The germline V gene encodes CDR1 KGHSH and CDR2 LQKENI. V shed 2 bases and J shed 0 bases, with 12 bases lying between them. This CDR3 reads CASSPVQATSTDTQYF. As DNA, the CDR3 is TGTGCCAGCTCACCAGTGCAGGCTACGAGCACAGATACGCAGTATTTT.

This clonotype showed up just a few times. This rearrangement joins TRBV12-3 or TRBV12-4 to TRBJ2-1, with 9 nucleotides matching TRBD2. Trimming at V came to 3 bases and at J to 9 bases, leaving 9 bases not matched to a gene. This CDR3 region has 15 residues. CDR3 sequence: CASSFLGGRASEQFF. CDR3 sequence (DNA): TGTGCCAGCAGTTTCTTAGGCGGGAGGGCCAGTGAGCAGTTCTTC.

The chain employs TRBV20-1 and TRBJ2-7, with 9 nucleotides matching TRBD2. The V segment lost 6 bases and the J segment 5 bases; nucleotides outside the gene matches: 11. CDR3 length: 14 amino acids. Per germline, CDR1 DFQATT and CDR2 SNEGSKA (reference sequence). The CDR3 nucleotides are TGCAGTGCCGAGTTGCGGGAGGGCCGCGACGAGCAGTACTTC. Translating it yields CSAELREGRDEQYF.

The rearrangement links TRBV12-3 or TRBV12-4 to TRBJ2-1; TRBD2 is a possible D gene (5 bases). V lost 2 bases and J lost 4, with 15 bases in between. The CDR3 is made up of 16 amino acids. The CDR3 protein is CASSLLGATPYNEQFF. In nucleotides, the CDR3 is TGTGCCAGCAGTTTATTGGGAGCGACCCCGTACAATGAGCAGTTCTTC.

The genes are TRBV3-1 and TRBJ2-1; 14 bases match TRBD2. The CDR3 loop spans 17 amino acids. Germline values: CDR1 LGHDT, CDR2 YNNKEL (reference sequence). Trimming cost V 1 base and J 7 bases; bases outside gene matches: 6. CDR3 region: CASSQATSGRAGNEQFF. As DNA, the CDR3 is TGTGCCAGCAGCCAAGCGACTAGCGGGAGGGCGGGGAATGAGCAGTTCTTC.

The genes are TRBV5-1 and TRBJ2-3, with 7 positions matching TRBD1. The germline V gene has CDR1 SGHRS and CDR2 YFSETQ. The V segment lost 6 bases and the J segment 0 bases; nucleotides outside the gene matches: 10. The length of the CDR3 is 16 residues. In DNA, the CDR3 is TGCGCCAGCACGCGGACAGGAACTCCTAGCACAGATACGCAGTATTTT. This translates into CASTRTGTPSTDTQYF.

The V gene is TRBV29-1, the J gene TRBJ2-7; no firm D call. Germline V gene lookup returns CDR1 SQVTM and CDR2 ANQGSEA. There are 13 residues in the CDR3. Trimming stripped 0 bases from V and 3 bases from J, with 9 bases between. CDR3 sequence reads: CSVEDLENYEQYF. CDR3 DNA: TGCAGCGTTGAAGATCTGGAAAACTACGAGCAGTACTTC.